This TCR beta chain was sequenced in a study of immune characterization of retroperitoneal liposarcoma (dated by TCRdb to about 2019). The junction shows trimming of 5 bases on V and 3 bases on J, plus 14 bases between the germline ends. The germline V gene provides CDR1 MNHNS and CDR2 SASEGT. The CDR3 runs 15 amino acids, cysteine and phenylalanine included. The only DNA kept is the CDR3, 45 bases in frame from the first base. Judged by its sample share, this clonotype qualifies as medium-sized (0.01 to 0.1%). Its target antigen remains unknown. One base away there is no much larger clone; base qualities are not given. Library generation was performed with PCR. Instrument used: NextSeq 500. TCRdb handled the public reads itself, with Q25 trimming in fastp and clone calling in MiXCR, and kept productive beta chains. Rows matching on CDR3 protein sequence are summarized as one entry with the most common DNA and genes. The sample yields thousands of distinct CDR3 sequences; over 25% were counted once. The biggest ten clones account for roughly a tenth of the sample.

Sample: blood. This sequence was found in a female donor with retroperitoneal liposarcoma. The rearranged chain carries TRBV6-1 and TRBJ2-4; a weak D assignment points to TRBD2 (6 bases agree). CDR3 loop: CASSPTSGGKNIQYF. The DNA sequence reads TGTGCCAGCAGTCCAACCTCCGGGGGCAAAAACATTCAGTACTTC.